These 24 T cell receptor beta chains were sequenced from one sample in a study of control samples from healthy donors and cancer patients. Produced via immunoSEQ multiplex PCR; TCRdb's table is partial and in-frame only. The sample includes some 160,000 clones, roughly 92% of them seen just once. What was sequenced was blood. All receptors come from a woman under 40 in good health.

The genes are TRBV6-5 and TRBJ2-5; TRBD2 agrees at 7 bases. Germline loops: CDR1 MNHEY, CDR2 SVGAGI. This CDR3 region has 14 residues. Trimming cost V 5 bases and J 7 bases; bases outside gene matches: 10. CDR3 amino acids: CASSPSGGRSTQYF. The CDR3, as DNA: TGTGCCAGCAGTCCCTCGGGCGGGAGATCGACCCAGTACTTC.

This rearrangement joins TRBV28 to TRBJ2-7; D is unclear. The CDR3 contains 17 residues. Germline loops: CDR1 MDHEN, CDR2 SYDVKM. Trimming pared 2 bases from V and 2 bases from J, leaving 19 bases between. CDR3: CASSLHDGFILTYEQYF. The CDR3, as DNA: TGTGCCAGCAGTTTACACGACGGATTCATACTGACCTACGAGCAGTACTTC.

This chain joins TRBV6-5 and TRBJ1-1; D remains unclear. The germline V gene encodes CDR1 MNHEY and CDR2 SVGAGI. V was shortened by 6 bases and J by 5 bases, with 13 bases between the two germline ends. The CDR3 sequence is 13 residues long. In DNA form, the CDR3 reads TGTGCCAGCAGCCAACGGGCGGGAACTGAAGCTTTCTTT. Translating it yields CASSQRAGTEAFF.

The chain joins TRBV4-1 to TRBJ2-7; D remains unclear. Per germline, CDR1 MGHRA and CDR2 YSYEKL. This CDR3 is 14 amino acids long. Trimming cost V 1 base and J 6 bases, with 13 bases left between them. The CDR3 sequence is CASSQGSLGSEQYF. DNA for the CDR3: TGCGCCAGCAGCCAAGGGTCCTTGGGTTCCGAGCAGTACTTC.

V gene TRBV29-1 combines with J gene TRBJ2-3; 9 bases align to TRBD1. V lost 7 bases to trimming and J lost 3 bases; unmatched junction nucleotides: 11. CDR1 and CDR2 (germline): SQVTM, ANQGSEA. The CDR3 has 15 residues. CDR3 in DNA: TGCAGCGCTACCCCGGGACAGGGTGCGACAGATACGCAGTATTTT. Encoded protein: CSATPGQGATDTQYF.

This sequence joins TRBV28 and TRBJ2-2, with 7 bases that match TRBD2. This CDR3 region has 16 residues. V lost 3 bases, J lost 1 base, and 5 bases stayed unmatched. Per the germline V gene, CDR1 is MDHEN and CDR2 is SYDVKM. CDR3 sequence reads: CASSFWTGGNTGELFF. CDR3 coding DNA: TGTGCCAGCAGTTTTTGGACGGGAGGGAACACCGGGGAGCTGTTTTTT. Filled out from reference TRBV28 and TRBJ2-2, the complete variable domain reads DVKVTQSSRYLVKRTGEKVFLECVQDMDHENMFWYRQDPGLGLRLIYFSYDVKMKEKGDIPEGYSVSREKKERFSLILESASTNQTSMYLCASSFWTGGNTGELFFGEGSRLTVL.

This chain joins TRBV24-1 and TRBJ2-5; TRBD1 matches at 11 bases. After removal of 3 bases from V and 5 bases from J, the junction contained 10 bases not matched to a gene. Germline loops: CDR1 KGHDR, CDR2 SFDVKD. The CDR3 runs 17 residues. This chain's CDR3 is CATSDSPGTGGTETQYF. As DNA, the CDR3 is TGTGCCACCAGTGATAGCCCCGGGACAGGGGGGACGGAGACCCAGTACTTC.

The chain joins TRBV5-1 to TRBJ1-2; 9 positions agree with TRBD1. The V gene's germline CDR1 is SGHRS and CDR2 YFSETQ. V shed 4 bases, J shed 4 bases, and the junction held 11 bases outside the gene matches. The CDR3 spans 16 residues. The CDR3 region is CASSPVPGQGSYGYTF. CDR3 nucleotide sequence: TGCGCCAGCAGCCCGGTCCCGGGACAGGGTTCCTATGGCTACACCTTC. The whole variable domain, filled in from reference TRBV5-1 and TRBJ1-2, reads KAGVTQTPRYLIKTRGQQVTLSCSPISGHRSVSWYQQTPGQGLQFLFEYFSETQRNKGNFPGRFSGRQFSNSRSEMNVSTLELGDSALYLCASSPVPGQGSYGYTFGSGTRLTVV.

The chain couples TRBV20-1 to TRBJ2-1; TRBD1 might be the D (5 bases). Germline lookup yields CDR1 DFQATT and CDR2 SNEGSKA (reference sequence). This CDR3 is built from 11 residues. The V and J ends lost 4 bases and 11 bases respectively, with 12 bases between them. CDR3 amino acids: CSAKVGVKQFF. DNA for the CDR3: TGCAGTGCTAAAGTAGGGGTTAAGCAGTTCTTC.

CDR3 residues: CASSLAGTHEKLFF. The CDR3 DNA reads as TGTGCCAGCAGCTTGGCCGGGACTCATGAAAAACTGTTTTTT. V is TRBV5-5 and J is TRBJ1-4, with D perhaps matching TRBD1 (5 bases). Between the trimmed V and J ends, which lost 0 bases and 6 bases, there was a span of 9 bases. CDR1 and CDR2 (germline): SGHKS, YYEKEE (reference sequence). CDR3 length equals 14 residues. The full variable domain, completed using reference TRBV5-5 and TRBJ1-4, is DAGVTQSPTHLIKTRGQQVTLRCSPISGHKSVSWYQQVLGQGPQFIFQYYEKEERGRGNFPDRFSARQFPNYSSELNVNALLLGDSALYLCASSLAGTHEKLFFGSGTQLSVL.

Details on this clone: One end of the junction fails to match germline, which may point to a read error. This rearrangement joins TRBV28 to TRBJ1-4; the D gene is possibly TRBD1 (6 bases). CDR3 length: 16 residues. CDR1 and CDR2 from the germline V gene are MDHEN and SYDVKM. CDR3 amino acids: CASTPRRGATKEKLFF. The CDR3 bases are TGTGCCAGCACCCCCCGCCGGGGGGCGACTAAGGAAAAACTGTTTTTT.

This rearrangement joins TRBV14 to TRBJ1-4; D not resolved. The length of the CDR3 is 14 residues. The germline V gene has CDR1 SGHDN and CDR2 FVKESK. Trimming removed 1 base from V and 12 bases from J, with 15 bases in between. As DNA, the CDR3 is TGTGCCAGCAGCCAAGTTTCGACCCGCCGGGAACTGTTTTTT. Its protein is CASSQVSTRRELFF.

V and J are TRBV6-5 and TRBJ1-3; D remains ambiguous. Trimming removed 6 bases at V and 0 bases at J, with 6 bases between. Germline V CDR1 and CDR2: MNHEY, SVGAGI. CDR3 length equals 13 residues. The DNA of the CDR3 is TGTGCCAGCAGACGGGACTCTGGAAACACCATATATTTT. Translating gives CASRRDSGNTIYF.

The chain employs TRBV18 and TRBJ2-7; D gene unclear. CDR1 KGHSH and CDR2 LQKENI come from the germline V gene. V dropped 3 bases and J dropped 6 bases, with 12 bases sitting between them. The CDR3 sequence is 13 residues long. The CDR3 DNA sequence: TGTGCCAGCTCACCCATCGGATTGGTCGAGCAGTACTTC. Residues: CASSPIGLVEQYF. The variable domain in full, completed from reference TRBV18 and TRBJ2-7, reads NAGVMQNPRHLVRRRGQEARLRCSPMKGHSHVYWYRQLPEEGLKFMVYLQKENIIDESGMPKERFSAEFPKEGPSILRIQQVVRGDSAAYFCASSPIGLVEQYFGPGTRLTVT.

The chain couples TRBV7-2 to TRBJ1-6, with D perhaps TRBD1 (6 bases). Germline assignment: CDR1 SGHTA and CDR2 FQGNSA. With 7 bases removed from V and 7 bases from J, the gap between germline ends came to 17 bases. This CDR3 spans 15 amino acids. CDR3 in DNA: TGTGCCAGCACCGAGTCCAGGGGTAGGAATTCACCCCTCCACTTT. Its translation is CASTESRGRNSPLHF.

The chain's CDR3 is CASSLATGGGEQFF. CDR3 nucleotide sequence: TGCGCCAGCAGCTTGGCTACAGGGGGCGGAGAGCAGTTCTTC. The gene calls are TRBV5-1 and TRBJ2-1; TRBD1 matches at 9 bases. CDR3 size: 14 residues. Germline V gives CDR1 SGHRS, CDR2 YFSETQ. The ends lost 0 bases at V and 10 bases at J; junction bases unmatched: 5.

The chain carries TRBV28 and TRBJ1-5; 8 bases line up with TRBD1. The CDR3 spans 18 residues. Germline values: CDR1 MDHEN, CDR2 SYDVKM. The junction had 14 bases not matched to a gene; V was cut back by 7 bases and J by 0 bases. The CDR3 DNA reads as TGTGCCAGCACCCTAAGCGGGACAGGAGGATATAGCAATCAGCCCCAGCATTTT. It translates to CASTLSGTGGYSNQPQHF. The full variable domain, completed using reference TRBV28 and TRBJ1-5, is DVKVTQSSRYLVKRTGEKVFLECVQDMDHENMFWYRQDPGLGLRLIYFSYDVKMKEKGDIPEGYSVSREKKERFSLILESASTNQTSMYLCASTLSGTGGYSNQPQHFGDGTRLSIL.

The V call is TRBV28, the J call TRBJ2-1, with D unclear. The CDR3 is 12 amino acids. Germline V gene lookup returns CDR1 MDHEN and CDR2 SYDVKM. V was shortened by 6 bases and J by 15 bases, with 18 bases between the two germline ends. CDR3 DNA sequence: TGTGCCAGCAGCTCCCGCAGCCGATCGAGGTTCTTC. It codes for CASSSRSRSRFF.

The CDR3 region has the DNA TGCGCCAGCTCCCGACAGGGAGGTGAAAAACTGTTTTTT. This translates into CASSRQGGEKLFF. V usage is TRBV5-1 and J usage is TRBJ1-4; TRBD1 aligns across 7 bases. The CDR3 has 13 residues. Germline V gene data show CDR1 as SGHRS and CDR2 as YFSETQ. The junction had 7 bases not matched to a gene; V was cut back by 7 bases and J by 7 bases. The complete variable domain, with remaining parts taken from reference TRBV5-1 and TRBJ1-4, reads KAGVTQTPRYLIKTRGQQVTLSCSPISGHRSVSWYQQTPGQGLQFLFEYFSETQRNKGNFPGRFSGRQFSNSRSEMNVSTLELGDSALYLCASSRQGGEKLFFGSGTQLSVL.

This sequence joins TRBV28 and TRBJ1-5; no clear D gene. This CDR3 is built from 15 residues. Germline CDR1 is MDHEN and CDR2 is SYDVKM. The germline V and J ends were trimmed by 4 bases and 2 bases, with 12 bases remaining between them. CDR3 nucleotides: TGTGCCAGCAGTTCACAAAACACCCGCAATCAGCCCCAGCATTTT. This gives the protein CASSSQNTRNQPQHF.

This clone has just a few counts. The chain joins TRBV9 to TRBJ2-3; D assignment may be TRBD1 or TRBD2 (5 bases each). Germline V gives CDR1 SGDLS, CDR2 YYNGEE. Trimming pared 2 bases from V and 4 bases from J, leaving 11 bases between. The CDR3 runs to 14 residues. CDR3 in DNA: TGTGCCAGCAGCGTGGGGACGTGGGCAGATACGCAGTATTTT. Its translation is CASSVGTWADTQYF.

The chain is built from TRBV12-3 or TRBV12-4 and TRBJ1-1, with D unresolved. Between the trimmed V and J ends, which lost 5 bases and 1 base, there was a span of 8 bases. This CDR3 has 13 residues. CDR3 DNA sequence: TGTGCCAGCAGTACGACTGAGAACACTGAAGCTTTCTTT. The encoded protein is CASSTTENTEAFF.

This clone was recorded once. V and J are TRBV6-5 and TRBJ2-5; TRBD1 is a possible D gene (5 bases). This CDR3 is built from 13 residues. The V gene lost 6 bases and the J gene lost 3 bases, with 11 bases spanning the gap. Germline CDR1 MNHEY, CDR2 SVGAGI. The CDR3 spells CASRPIQEETQYF. Here the CDR3 DNA reads TGTGCCAGCAGACCAATACAGGAAGAGACCCAGTACTTC.

The V and J genes are TRBV28 and TRBJ2-3; 7 nucleotides agree with TRBD2. The CDR3 spans 14 residues. Unmatched junction bases numbered 8, after V lost 8 bases and J lost 3 bases. The germline V gene has CDR1 MDHEN and CDR2 SYDVKM. CDR3 sequence: CASAAGDWTDTQYF. Written as DNA, the CDR3 is TGTGCCAGCGCTGCGGGAGACTGGACAGATACGCAGTATTTT.